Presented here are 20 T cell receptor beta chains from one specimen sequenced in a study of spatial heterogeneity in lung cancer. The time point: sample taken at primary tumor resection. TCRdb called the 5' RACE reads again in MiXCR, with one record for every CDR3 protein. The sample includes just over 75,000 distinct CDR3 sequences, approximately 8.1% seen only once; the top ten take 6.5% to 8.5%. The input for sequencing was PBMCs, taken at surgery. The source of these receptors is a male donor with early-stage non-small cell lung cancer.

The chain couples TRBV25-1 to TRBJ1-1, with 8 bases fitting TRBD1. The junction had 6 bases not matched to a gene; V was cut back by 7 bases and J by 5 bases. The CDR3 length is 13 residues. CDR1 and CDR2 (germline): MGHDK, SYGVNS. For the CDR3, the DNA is TGTGCCAGCATCGGACAGGGCGGGACTGAAGCTTTCTTT. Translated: CASIGQGGTEAFF. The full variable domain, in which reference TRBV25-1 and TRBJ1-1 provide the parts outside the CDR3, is EADIYQTPRYLVIGTGKKITLECSQTMGHDKMYWYQQDPGMELHLIHYSYGVNSTEKGDLSSESTVSRIRTEHFPLTLESARPSHTSQYLCASIGQGGTEAFFGQGTRLTVV.

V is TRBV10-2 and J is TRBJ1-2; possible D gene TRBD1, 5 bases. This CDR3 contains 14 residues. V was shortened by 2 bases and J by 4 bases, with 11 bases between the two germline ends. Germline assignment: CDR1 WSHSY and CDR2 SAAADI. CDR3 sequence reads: CASSEIDSLYGYTF. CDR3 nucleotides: TGCGCCAGCAGTGAGATAGACAGCCTCTATGGCTACACCTTC.

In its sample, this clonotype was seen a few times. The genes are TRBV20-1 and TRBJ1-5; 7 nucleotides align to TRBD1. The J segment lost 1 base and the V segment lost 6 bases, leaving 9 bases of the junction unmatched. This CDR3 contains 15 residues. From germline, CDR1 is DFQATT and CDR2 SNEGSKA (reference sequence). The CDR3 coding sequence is TGCAGTGCGATTACAGGGGTCTCCAGCAATCAGCCCCAGCATTTT. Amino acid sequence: CSAITGVSSNQPQHF.

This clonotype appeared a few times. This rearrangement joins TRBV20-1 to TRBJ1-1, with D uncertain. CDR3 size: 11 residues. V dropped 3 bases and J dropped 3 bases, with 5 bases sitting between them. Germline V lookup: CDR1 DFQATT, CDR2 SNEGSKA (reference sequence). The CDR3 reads CSASPHTEAFF. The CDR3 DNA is TGCAGTGCTAGTCCCCACACTGAAGCTTTCTTT.

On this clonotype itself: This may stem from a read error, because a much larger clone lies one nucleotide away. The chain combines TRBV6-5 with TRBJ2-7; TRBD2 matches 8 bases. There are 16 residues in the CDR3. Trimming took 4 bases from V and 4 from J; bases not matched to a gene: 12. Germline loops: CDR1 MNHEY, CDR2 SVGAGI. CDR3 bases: TGTGCCAGCAGTTCGGGGGGGATCTGGAAGGAATACGAGCAGTACTTC. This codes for CASSSGGIWKEYEQYF.

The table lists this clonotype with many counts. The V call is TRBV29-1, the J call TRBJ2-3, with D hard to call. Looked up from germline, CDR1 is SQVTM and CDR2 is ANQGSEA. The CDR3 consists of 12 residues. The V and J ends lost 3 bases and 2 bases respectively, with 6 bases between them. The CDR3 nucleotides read TGCAGCGTTGAGCAGGTCACAGATACGCAGTATTTT. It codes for CSVEQVTDTQYF.

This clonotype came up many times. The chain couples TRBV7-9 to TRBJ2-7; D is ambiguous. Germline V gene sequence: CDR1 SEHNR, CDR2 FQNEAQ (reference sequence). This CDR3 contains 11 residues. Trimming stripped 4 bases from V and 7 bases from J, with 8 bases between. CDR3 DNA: TGTGCCAGCAGCTCCATGGGGGAGCAGTACTTC. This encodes CASSSMGEQYF.

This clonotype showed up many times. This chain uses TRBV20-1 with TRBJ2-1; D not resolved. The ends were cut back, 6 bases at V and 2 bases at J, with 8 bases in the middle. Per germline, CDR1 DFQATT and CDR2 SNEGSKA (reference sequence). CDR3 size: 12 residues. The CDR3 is CSAPAAYNEQFF. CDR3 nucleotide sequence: TGCAGTGCGCCCGCGGCCTACAATGAGCAGTTCTTC.

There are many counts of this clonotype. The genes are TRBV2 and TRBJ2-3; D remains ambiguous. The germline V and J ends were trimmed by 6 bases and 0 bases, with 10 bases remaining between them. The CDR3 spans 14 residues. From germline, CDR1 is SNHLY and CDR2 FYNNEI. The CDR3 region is CASRDFGSTDTQYF. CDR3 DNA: TGTGCCAGCAGGGATTTCGGGAGCACAGATACGCAGTATTTT. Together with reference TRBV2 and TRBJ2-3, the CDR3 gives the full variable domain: EPEVTQTPSHQVTQMGQEVILRCVPISNHLYFYWYRQILGQKVEFLVSFYNNEISEKSEIFDDQFSVERPDGSNFTLKIRSTKLEDSAMYFCASRDFGSTDTQYFGPGTRLTVL.

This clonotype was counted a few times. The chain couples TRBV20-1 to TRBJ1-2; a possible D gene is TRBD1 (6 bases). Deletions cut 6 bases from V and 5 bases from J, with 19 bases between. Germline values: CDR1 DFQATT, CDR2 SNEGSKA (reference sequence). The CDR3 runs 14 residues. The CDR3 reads CSASTGVRAYGYTF. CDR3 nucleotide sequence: TGCAGTGCCTCGACAGGAGTCCGCGCATATGGCTACACCTTC.

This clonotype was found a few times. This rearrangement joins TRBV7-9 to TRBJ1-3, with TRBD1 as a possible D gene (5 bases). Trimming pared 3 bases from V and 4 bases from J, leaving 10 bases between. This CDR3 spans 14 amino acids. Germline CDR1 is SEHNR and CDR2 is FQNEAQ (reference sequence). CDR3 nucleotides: TGTGCCAGCAGCTTCCCGGCAGGGGGAAACACCATATATTTT. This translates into CASSFPAGGNTIYF.

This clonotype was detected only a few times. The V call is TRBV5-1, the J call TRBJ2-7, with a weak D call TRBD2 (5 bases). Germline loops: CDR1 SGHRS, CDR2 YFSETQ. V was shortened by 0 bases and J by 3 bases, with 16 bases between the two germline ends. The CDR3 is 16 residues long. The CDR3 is CASSLEGGAGSYEQYF. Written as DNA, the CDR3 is TGCGCCAGCAGCTTGGAAGGCGGCGCGGGTAGCTACGAGCAGTACTTC.

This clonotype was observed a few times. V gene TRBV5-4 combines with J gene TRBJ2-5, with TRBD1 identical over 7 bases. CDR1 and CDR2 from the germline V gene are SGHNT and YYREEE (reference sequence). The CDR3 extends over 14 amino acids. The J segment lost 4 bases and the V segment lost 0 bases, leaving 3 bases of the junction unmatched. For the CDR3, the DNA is TGTGCCAGCAGCTTGGGGTCAGGGGGAGAGACCCAGTACTTC. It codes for CASSLGSGGETQYF.

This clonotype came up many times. The CDR3 loop reads CASSRQDMGQGVGGYTF. In DNA form, the CDR3 reads TGCGCCAGCAGCCGCCAAGATATGGGACAGGGGGTAGGCGGCTACACCTTC. The chain employs TRBV4-1 and TRBJ1-2, with 11 nucleotides matching TRBD1. The CDR3 contains 17 residues. V shed 4 bases, J shed 8 bases, and the junction held 15 bases outside the gene matches. CDR1 is MGHRA, CDR2 YSYEKL, per germline.

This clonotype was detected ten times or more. The CDR3 sequence: CASSPGAGGPYNEQFF. The DNA of the CDR3 is TGTGCCAGCAGCCCGGGTGCCGGCGGGCCTTACAATGAGCAGTTCTTC. The chain uses TRBV7-3 and TRBJ2-1; D is perhaps TRBD2 (5 bases). CDR3 length: 16 amino acids. CDR1 and CDR2 (germline): SGHTA, FQGTGA. The ends were cut back, 5 bases at V and 4 bases at J, with 18 bases in the middle.

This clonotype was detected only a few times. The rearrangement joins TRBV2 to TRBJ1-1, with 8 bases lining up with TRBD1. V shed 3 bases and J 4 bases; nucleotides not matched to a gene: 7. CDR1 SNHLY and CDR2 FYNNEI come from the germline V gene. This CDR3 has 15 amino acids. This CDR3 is CASSEQGARSTEAFF. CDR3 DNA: TGTGCCAGCAGTGAGCAGGGGGCGCGGAGCACTGAAGCTTTCTTT.

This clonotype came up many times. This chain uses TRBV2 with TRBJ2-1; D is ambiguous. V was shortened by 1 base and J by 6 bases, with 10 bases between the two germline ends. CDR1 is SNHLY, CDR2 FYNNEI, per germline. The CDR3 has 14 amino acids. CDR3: CASSEDGVRNEQFF. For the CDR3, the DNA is TGTGCCAGCAGTGAAGACGGAGTGCGCAATGAGCAGTTCTTC.

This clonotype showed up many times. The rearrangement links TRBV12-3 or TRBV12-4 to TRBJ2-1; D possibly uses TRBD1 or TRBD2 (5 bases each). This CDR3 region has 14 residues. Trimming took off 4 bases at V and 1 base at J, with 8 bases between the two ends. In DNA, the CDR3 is TGTGCCAGCAGTTCGGGACGGTCCTACAATGAGCAGTTCTTC. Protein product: CASSSGRSYNEQFF.

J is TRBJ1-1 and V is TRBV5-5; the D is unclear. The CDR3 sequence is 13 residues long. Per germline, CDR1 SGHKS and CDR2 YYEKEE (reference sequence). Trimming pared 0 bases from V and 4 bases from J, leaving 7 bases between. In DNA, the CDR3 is TGTGCCAGCAGCTTGGCCCGCACCACTGAAGCTTTCTTT. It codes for CASSLARTTEAFF.

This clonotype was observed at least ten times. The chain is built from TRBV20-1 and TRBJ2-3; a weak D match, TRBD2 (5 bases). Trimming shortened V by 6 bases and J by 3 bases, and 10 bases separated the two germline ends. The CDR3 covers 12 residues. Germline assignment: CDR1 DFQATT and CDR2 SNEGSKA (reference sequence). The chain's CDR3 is CSARDETDTQYF. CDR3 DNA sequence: TGCAGTGCCCGGGATGAAACAGATACGCAGTATTTT.